The TCR beta chain described here comes from a study of T-cell memory formation after mild COVID-19. Study-wide results and limits: Clones that contracted from day 15 to 85 were balanced CD4/CD8, while later expanders leaned CD4+. Researchers could not confirm that second-wave clones peaking on day 37 targeted SARS-CoV-2. The appearance of some responding clones in pre-infection memory suggested that cross-reactive memory joined.

The germline CDR1 and CDR2 sequences are KGHDR and SFDVKD. Trimming pared 0 bases from V and 10 bases from J, leaving 8 bases between. The CDR3 is 13 amino acids. In the case of this clonotype: Its target is unknown.

TCRdb redid the calling of the 5' RACE reads with MiXCR, one entry per CDR3 protein. The sample comprises fewer than 650,000 distinct CDR3 sequences, roughly a fifth of which are singletons, and roughly 8.1% rests with the top ten. Specimen: PBMCs or a T cell subset sorted from them (not recorded which). This clonotype originated in an adult woman who had mild COVID-19 (a few samples of this study predate the infection). Cell type and time point are not known. This chain joins TRBV24-1 and TRBJ1-4; D remains ambiguous. CDR3 nucleotide sequence: TGTGCCACCAGTGATTTGGAGGGCGCAAAACTGTTTTTT. It codes for CATSDLEGAKLFF.